These 5 T cell receptor beta chains share one sample of origin, sequenced in a study of blood T cell repertoires in COVID-19. Sequencing was performed with immunoSEQ multiplex PCR; in TCRdb, only in-frame clones are kept and a portion is missing. The table shows about 270,000 clones, with over 75% occurring only once. Sample: PBMCs or T cells enriched from blood (not recorded which). The receptors were sampled from a woman under 30 who had recovered from COVID-19.

This clone was recorded once. The rearrangement links TRBV3-1 (or the pseudogene TRBV3-2) to TRBJ2-4, with D possibly being TRBD1 (6 bases). Between the trimmed V and J ends, which lost 3 bases and 1 base, there was a span of 13 bases. The germline V gene encodes CDR1 LGHDT and CDR2 YNNKEL (reference sequence). This CDR3 contains 16 residues. CDR3 bases: TGTGCCAGCAGCCAGCAACCAGGGGAGGCCAAAAACATTCAGTACTTC. Amino acids: CASSQQPGEAKNIQYF.

The genes are TRBV3-1 (or the pseudogene TRBV3-2) and TRBJ1-5; 7 bases align to TRBD1. The CDR3 is 14 amino acids. J was trimmed by 5 bases and V by 4 bases; bases with no gene match: 5. Germline CDR1 and CDR2: LGHDT and YNNKEL (reference sequence). The CDR3 loop is CASSRQGPDQPQHF. The CDR3 nucleotides read TGTGCCAGCAGCCGACAGGGACCGGATCAGCCCCAGCATTTT.

V is TRBV5-1 and J is TRBJ1-3, with 7 bases aligning to TRBD1. Looked up from germline, CDR1 is SGHRS and CDR2 is YFSETQ. The V gene end was trimmed by 4 bases and the J gene end by 2 bases; junction bases not matched to a gene: 9. The CDR3 totals 16 residues. CDR3 residues: CASSRQTGKTGNTIYF. CDR3 nucleotide sequence: TGCGCCAGCAGCCGCCAGACAGGGAAAACTGGAAACACCATATATTTT.

The genes are TRBV5-1 and TRBJ2-5; a weak D match, TRBD2 (5 bases). V lost 2 bases, J lost 6 bases, and 17 bases lay in between. CDR1 SGHRS and CDR2 YFSETQ come from the germline V gene. The CDR3 spans 15 residues. In nucleotides, the CDR3 is TGCGCCAGCAGCTTCCTGACGGGAACTAGGAAGACCCAGTACTTC. As protein: CASSFLTGTRKTQYF.

DNA for the CDR3: TGCGCCAGCAGTGAGTCATCGGTAGCTACAGATACGCAGTATTTT. Encoded protein: CASSESSVATDTQYF. The chain couples TRBV10-1 to TRBJ2-3, with D uncertain. CDR1 is WNHNN and CDR2 is SYGVQD in the germline V gene (reference sequence). The CDR3 extends over 15 amino acids. The ends were cut back, 0 bases at V and 3 bases at J, with 10 bases in the middle.